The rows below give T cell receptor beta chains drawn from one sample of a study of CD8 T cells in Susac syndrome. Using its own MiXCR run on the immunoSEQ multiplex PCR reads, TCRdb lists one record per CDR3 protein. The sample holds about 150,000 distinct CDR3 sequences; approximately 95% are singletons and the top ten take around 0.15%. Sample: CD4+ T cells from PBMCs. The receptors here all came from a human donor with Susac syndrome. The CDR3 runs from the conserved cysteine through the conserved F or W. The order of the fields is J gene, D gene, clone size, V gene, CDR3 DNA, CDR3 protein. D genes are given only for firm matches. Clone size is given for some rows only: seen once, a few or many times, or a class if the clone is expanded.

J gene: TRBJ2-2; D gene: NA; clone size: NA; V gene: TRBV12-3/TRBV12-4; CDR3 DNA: TGTGCCAGCAGTTTATCATCCGGGGAGCTGTTTTTT; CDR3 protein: CASSLSSGELFF
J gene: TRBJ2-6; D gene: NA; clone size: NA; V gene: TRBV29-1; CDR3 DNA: TGCAGCGTTGTTGGGGGCGTCGGGGCCAACGTCCTGACTTTC; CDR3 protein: CSVVGGVGANVLTF
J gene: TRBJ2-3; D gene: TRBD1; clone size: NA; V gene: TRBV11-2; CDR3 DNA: TGTGCCAGCAGCTTAGGAGGGACAGGGCTGGATACGCAGTATTTT; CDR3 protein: CASSLGGTGLDTQYF
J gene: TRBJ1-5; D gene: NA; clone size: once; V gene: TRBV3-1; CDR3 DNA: TGTGCCAGCAGCCAAGGCCGGACACAACAGCCCCAGCATTTT; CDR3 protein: CASSQGRTQQPQHF
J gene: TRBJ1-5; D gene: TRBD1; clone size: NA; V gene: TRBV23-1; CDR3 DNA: TGCGCCAGCAGTCATCCAGACAGGGCCCAGCATTTT; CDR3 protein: CASSHPDRAQHF
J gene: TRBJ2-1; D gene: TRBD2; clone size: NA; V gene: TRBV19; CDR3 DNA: TGTGCCAGTAGTCCCCCTGGACTAGTCGACGGTGAGCAGTTCTTC; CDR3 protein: CASSPPGLVDGEQFF
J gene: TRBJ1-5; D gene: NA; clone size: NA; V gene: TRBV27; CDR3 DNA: TGTGCCAGCAGTTTAGACGCACCTTATAGCAATCAGCCCCAGCATTTT; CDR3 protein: CASSLDAPYSNQPQHF
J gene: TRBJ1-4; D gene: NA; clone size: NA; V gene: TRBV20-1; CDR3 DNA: TGCAGTGCTAGAGGTAGAAACCAGGCTGAAAAACTGTTTTTT; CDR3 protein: CSARGRNQAEKLFF
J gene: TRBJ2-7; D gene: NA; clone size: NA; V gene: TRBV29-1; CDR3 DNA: TGCAGCGTTAGGACCTCACCTCCAGAGCAGTACTTC; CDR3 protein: CSVRTSPPEQYF
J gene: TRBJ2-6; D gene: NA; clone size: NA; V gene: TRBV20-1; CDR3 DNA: TGCAGTGCTAGTCCCGACTCTGGGGCCAACGTCCTGACTTTC; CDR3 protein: CSASPDSGANVLTF
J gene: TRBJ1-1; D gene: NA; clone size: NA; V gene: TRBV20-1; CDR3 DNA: TGCAGTGCTGCGCGAGACACGCGAGGCACTGAAGCTTTCTTT; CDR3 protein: CSAARDTRGTEAFF
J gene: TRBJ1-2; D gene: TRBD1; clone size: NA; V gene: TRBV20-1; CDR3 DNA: TGCAGTGCTTTCAACAGGGGATCAGTCTACACCTTC; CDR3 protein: CSAFNRGSVYTF
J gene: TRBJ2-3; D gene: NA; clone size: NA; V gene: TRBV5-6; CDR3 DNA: TGTGCCAGCAGCTTGATAATATATCGTTCCACAGATACGCAGTATTTT; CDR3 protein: CASSLIIYRSTDTQYF
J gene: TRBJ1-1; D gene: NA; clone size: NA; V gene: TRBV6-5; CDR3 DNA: TGTGCCAGCACCCGGACAGAGATGGGCACTGAAGCTTTCTTT; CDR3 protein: CASTRTEMGTEAFF
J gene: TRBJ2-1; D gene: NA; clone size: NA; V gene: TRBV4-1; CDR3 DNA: TGCGCCAGCAGCCAACTCCGGCTTGTCCGGTCCTACAATGAGCAGTTCTTC; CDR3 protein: CASSQLRLVRSYNEQFF
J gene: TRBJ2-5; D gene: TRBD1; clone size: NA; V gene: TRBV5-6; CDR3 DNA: TGTGCCAGCAGCTTACTACAGGGGGCAAGAAAGACCCAGTACTTC; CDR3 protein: CASSLLQGARKTQYF
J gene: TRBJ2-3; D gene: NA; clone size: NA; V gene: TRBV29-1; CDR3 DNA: TGCAGCGTTGATCTAGCGAGGGATACGCAGTATTTT; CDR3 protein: CSVDLARDTQYF
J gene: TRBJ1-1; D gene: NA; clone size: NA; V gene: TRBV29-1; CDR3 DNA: TGCAGCACCCAGGCAAGCACTGAAGCTTTCTTT; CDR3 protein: CSTQASTEAFF
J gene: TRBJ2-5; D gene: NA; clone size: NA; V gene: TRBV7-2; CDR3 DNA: TGTGCCAGCAGCTCGCTAGAGGGGGAGACCCAGTACTTC; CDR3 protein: CASSSLEGETQYF
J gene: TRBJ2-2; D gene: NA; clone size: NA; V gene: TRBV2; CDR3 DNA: TGTGCCAGCTCCAGGACGTCGAACACCGGGGAGCTGTTTTTT; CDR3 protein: CASSRTSNTGELFF
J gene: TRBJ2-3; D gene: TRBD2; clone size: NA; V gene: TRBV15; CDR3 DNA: TGTGCCACCAGCAGAGATCTTTGGGCTAGCGGCTACACAGATACGCAGTATTTT; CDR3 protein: CATSRDLWASGYTDTQYF
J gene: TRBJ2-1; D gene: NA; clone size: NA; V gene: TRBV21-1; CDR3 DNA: TGTGCCGCCGTGGGAGGAGATGAGCAGTTCTTC; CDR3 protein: CAAVGGDEQFF
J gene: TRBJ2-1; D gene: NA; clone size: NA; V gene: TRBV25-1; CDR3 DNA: TGTGCCAGCGGAGGGGGGGGGAGCTCCTACAATGAGCAGTTCTTC; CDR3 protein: CASGGGGSSYNEQFF
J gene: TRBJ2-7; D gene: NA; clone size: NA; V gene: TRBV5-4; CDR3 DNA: TGTGCCAGCAGCTTAGATACTACAGTCGACGAGCAGTACTTC; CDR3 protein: CASSLDTTVDEQYF
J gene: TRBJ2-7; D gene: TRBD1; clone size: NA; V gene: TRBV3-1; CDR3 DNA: TGTGCCAGCAGCCGACAGGGCCAGGGTTACGAGCAGTACTTC; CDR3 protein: CASSRQGQGYEQYF
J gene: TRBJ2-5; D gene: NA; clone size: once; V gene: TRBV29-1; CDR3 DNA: TGCAGCGTTGCCTGGACAGCTCAAGAGACCCAGTACTTC; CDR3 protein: CSVAWTAQETQYF
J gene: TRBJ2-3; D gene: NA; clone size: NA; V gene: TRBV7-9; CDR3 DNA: TGTGCCAGCCACCTGGGGGCCGCAGATACGCAGTATTTT; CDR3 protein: CASHLGAADTQYF
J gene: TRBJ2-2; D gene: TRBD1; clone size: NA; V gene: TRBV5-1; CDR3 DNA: TGCGCCAGCAGCTCGACAGGGCCCGACGGGGAGCTGTTTTTT; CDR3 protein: CASSSTGPDGELFF
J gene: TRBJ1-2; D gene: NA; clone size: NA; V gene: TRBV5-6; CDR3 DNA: TGTGCCAGCAGCCCTCGGCAGGGCCTCAACTATGGCTACACCTTC; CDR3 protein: CASSPRQGLNYGYTF
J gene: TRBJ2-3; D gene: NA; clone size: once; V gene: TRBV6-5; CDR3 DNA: TGTGCCAGCAGGCCGATCGAGACCGATACGCAGTATTTT; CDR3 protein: CASRPIETDTQYF
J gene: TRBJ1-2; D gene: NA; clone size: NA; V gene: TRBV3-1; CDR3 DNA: TGTGCCAGCAGCCCCTCATCGGCCCATGGCTACACCTTC; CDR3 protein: CASSPSSAHGYTF
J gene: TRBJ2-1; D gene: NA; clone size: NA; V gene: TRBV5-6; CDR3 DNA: TGTGCCAGCACACAGCTTGAGGGAATGAGTAGGAATAAGCAGTTCTTC; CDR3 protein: CASTQLEGMSRNKQFF
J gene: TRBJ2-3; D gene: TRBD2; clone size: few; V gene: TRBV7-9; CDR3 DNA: TGTGCCAGCAGCTTCCGGACTAGCGGTGGAGCAGATACGCAGTATTTT; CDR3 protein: CASSFRTSGGADTQYF
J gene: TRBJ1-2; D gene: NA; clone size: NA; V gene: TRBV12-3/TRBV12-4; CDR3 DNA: TGTGCCAGCAGTTTACCGGCTAACTATGGCTACACCTTC; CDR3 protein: CASSLPANYGYTF
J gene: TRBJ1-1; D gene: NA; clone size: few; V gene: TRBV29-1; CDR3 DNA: TGCAGCGTCTCCAACACTGAAGCTTTCTTT; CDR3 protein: CSVSNTEAFF
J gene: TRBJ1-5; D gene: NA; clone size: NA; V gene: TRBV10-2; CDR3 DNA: TGCGCCAGCAGTGAGGACAGAACCAATCAGCCCCAGCATTTT; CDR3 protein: CASSEDRTNQPQHF
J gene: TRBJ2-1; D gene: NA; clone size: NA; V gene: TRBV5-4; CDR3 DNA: TGTGCCAGCAGCTTGAAGGTGGGGGGCTCCTACAATGAGCAGTTCTTC; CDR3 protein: CASSLKVGGSYNEQFF
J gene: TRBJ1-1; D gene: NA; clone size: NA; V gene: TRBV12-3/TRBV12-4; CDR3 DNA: TGTGCCAGCAGTTTATTTTTGGGAGACACTGAAGCTTTCTTT; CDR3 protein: CASSLFLGDTEAFF
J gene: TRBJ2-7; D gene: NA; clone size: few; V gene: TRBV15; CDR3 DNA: TGTGCCACCAGCAGAGATCTTCAAGGGACCCACGAGCAGTACTTC; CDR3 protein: CATSRDLQGTHEQYF
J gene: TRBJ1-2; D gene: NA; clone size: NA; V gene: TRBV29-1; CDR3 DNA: TGCAGCGTTGATGATCAGGGTGGCTACACCTTC; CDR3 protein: CSVDDQGGYTF
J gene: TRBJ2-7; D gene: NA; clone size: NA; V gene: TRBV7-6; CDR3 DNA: TGTGCCAGCAGCTTGTCCGACATGACCTCCTACGAGCAGTACTTC; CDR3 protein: CASSLSDMTSYEQYF
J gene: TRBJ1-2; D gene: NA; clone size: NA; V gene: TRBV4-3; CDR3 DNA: TGCGCCAGCAGCCAAGTCTACTCGACAACCTACACCTTC; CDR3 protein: CASSQVYSTTYTF
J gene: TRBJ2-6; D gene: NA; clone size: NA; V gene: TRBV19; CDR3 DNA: TGTGCCAGTTTACCCGACTCTGGGGCCAACGTCCTGACTTTC; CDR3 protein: CASLPDSGANVLTF
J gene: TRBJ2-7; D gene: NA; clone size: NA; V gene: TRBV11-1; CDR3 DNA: TGTGCCAGCAGCTTGGGGGCCAGGAGCCTTGGACAGTACTTC; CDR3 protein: CASSLGARSLGQYF
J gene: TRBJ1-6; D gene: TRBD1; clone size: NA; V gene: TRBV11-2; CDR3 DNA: TGTGCCAGCAGCTTTAGTCGGGACAGGCCATATAATTCACCCCTCCACTTT; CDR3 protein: CASSFSRDRPYNSPLHF
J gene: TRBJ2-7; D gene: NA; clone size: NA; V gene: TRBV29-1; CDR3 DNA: TGCAGCGTTGTAAAGGGGGCCTACGAGCAGTACTTC; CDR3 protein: CSVVKGAYEQYF
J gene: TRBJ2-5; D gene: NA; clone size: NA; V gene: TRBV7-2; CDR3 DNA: TGTGCCAGCAGCTTAAGGTTTTCCGAAGAGACCCAGTACTTC; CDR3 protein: CASSLRFSEETQYF
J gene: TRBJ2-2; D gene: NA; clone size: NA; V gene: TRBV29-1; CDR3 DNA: TGCAGCGTCCGTAACACCGGGGAGCTGTTTTTT; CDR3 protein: CSVRNTGELFF
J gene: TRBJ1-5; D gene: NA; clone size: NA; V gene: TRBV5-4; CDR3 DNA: TGTGCCAGCAGCCTTCTTCCAGGCTCTCAGCCCCAGCATTTT; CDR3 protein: CASSLLPGSQPQHF
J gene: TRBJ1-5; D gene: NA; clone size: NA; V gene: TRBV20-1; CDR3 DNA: TGCAGTGCTAGAGACTCCTTGCAGCCCCAGCATTTT; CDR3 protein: CSARDSLQPQHF
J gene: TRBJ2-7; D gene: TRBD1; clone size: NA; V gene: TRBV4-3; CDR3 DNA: TGCGCCAGCAGCCAAGATTGGGGGGGGGATACAGGGGGCATCAACGAGCAGTACTTC; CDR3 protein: CASSQDWGGDTGGINEQYF
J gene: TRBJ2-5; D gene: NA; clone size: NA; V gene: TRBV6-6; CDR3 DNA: TGTGCCAGCAGAGGACAGCTGCAAGAGACCCAGTACTTC; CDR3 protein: CASRGQLQETQYF
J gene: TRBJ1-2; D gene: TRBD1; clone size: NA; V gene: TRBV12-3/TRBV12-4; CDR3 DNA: TGTGCCAGCAGTCTTCGGACAGGGTCTAACTATGGCTACACCTTC; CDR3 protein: CASSLRTGSNYGYTF
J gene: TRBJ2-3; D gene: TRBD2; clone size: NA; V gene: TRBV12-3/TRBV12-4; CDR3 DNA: TGTGCCAGCAGCCGACTAGCGGCTAGCACAGATACGCAGTATTTT; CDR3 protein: CASSRLAASTDTQYF
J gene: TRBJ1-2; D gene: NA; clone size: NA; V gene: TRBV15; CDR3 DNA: TGTGCCACCAGCAGAGATATAACGGGCTACACCTTC; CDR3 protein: CATSRDITGYTF